These 14 T cell receptor beta chains were all obtained from the same sample, sequenced in a study of cytomegalovirus exposure and HLA in healthy donors. 13 Jbeta primers and 60 Vbeta primers were used for the PCR. The assay was immunoSEQ multiplex PCR, and TCRdb's table has in-frame clones only and misses some. This table lists about 72,000 clones. The sequencing input was PBMCs. The receptors come from a man aged 40-49 years in good health and CMV-seronegative.

With regard to this clone: The junction differs from germline at one of its ends, possibly a read error. The chain is built from TRBV7-7 and TRBJ2-5; TRBD1 matches 12 bases. Germline CDR1 is SSHAT and CDR2 is FNYEAQ (reference sequence). This CDR3 spans 16 amino acids. In DNA form, the CDR3 reads TGTGCTAGCAGCTTGGGGACAGGGGGCTCTGAAGAGACCCAGTACTTC. This sequence encodes CASSLGTGGSEETQYF.

The chain uses TRBV30 and TRBJ1-2; the D is unclear. Trimming took 0 bases from V and 4 from J, leaving 12 bases between them. The CDR3 length is 14 residues. Germline V gives CDR1 GTSNPN, CDR2 SVGIG (reference sequence). The CDR3 nucleotides are TGTGCCTGGAGTGTATTGCGGGGAGGCTATGGCTACACCTTC. Amino acids: CAWSVLRGGYGYTF. Using reference TRBV30 and TRBJ1-2 for the parts outside the CDR3, the full variable domain is SQTIHQWPATLVQPVGSPLSLECTVEGTSNPNLYWYRQAAGRGLQLLFYSVGIGQISSEVPQNLSASRPQDRQFILSSKKLLLSDSGFYLCAWSVLRGGYGYTFGSGTRLTVV.

The J gene is TRBJ1-5, the V gene TRBV10-2; D unclear. The ends were cut back, 3 bases at V and 6 bases at J, with 12 bases in the middle. CDR3 size: 14 residues. CDR1 and CDR2 from the germline V gene are WSHSY and SAAADI. For the CDR3, the DNA is TGCGCCAGCAGTGACAGGTCGGAGGTTCAGCCCCAGCATTTT. Its protein product is CASSDRSEVQPQHF.

The genes are TRBV2 and TRBJ1-6, with 8 bases fitting TRBD1. Trimming removed 4 bases from V and 5 bases from J; junction bases left unmatched: 1. This CDR3 contains 14 residues. Germline V CDR1 and CDR2: SNHLY, FYNNEI. The CDR3 sequence: CASSVTGDNSPLHF. The CDR3 nucleotides read TGTGCCAGCAGTGTGACAGGGGATAATTCACCCCTCCACTTT.

J is TRBJ1-6 and V is TRBV5-6; 7 bases are a match to TRBD1. The length of the CDR3 is 14 residues. Germline loops: CDR1 SGHDT, CDR2 YYEEEE. Unmatched junction bases numbered 8, after V lost 6 bases and J lost 8 bases. The CDR3 sequence is CASNPPGQHSPLHF. The CDR3 nucleotides read TGTGCCAGCAACCCGCCGGGACAGCATTCACCCCTCCACTTT.

The J gene is TRBJ1-1, the V gene TRBV7-9; D is uncertain. This CDR3 is 13 amino acids long. Deletions cut 5 bases from V and 3 bases from J, with 10 bases between. CDR1 and CDR2 from the germline V gene are SEHNR and FQNEAQ (reference sequence). Here the CDR3 reads CASSLRGYTEAFF. DNA for the CDR3: TGTGCCAGCAGCCTTCGCGGTTACACTGAAGCTTTCTTT. The complete variable domain, with remaining parts taken from reference TRBV7-9 and TRBJ1-1, reads DTGVSQNPRHKITKRGQNVTFRCDPISEHNRLYWYRQTLGQGPEFLTYFQNEAQLEKSRLLSDRFSAERPKGSFSTLEIQRTEQGDSAMYLCASSLRGYTEAFFGQGTRLTVV.

V usage is TRBV19 and J usage is TRBJ1-1, with a tentative D call TRBD1 (5 bases). Between the trimmed V and J ends, which lost 3 bases and 5 bases, there was a span of 7 bases. The CDR3 extends over 12 amino acids. The germline gives CDR1 LNHDA, CDR2 SQIVND (reference sequence). The CDR3 here is CASSMEGTEAFF. The CDR3 DNA follows: TGTGCCAGTAGTATGGAGGGGACTGAAGCTTTCTTT.

This sequence joins TRBV29-1 and TRBJ1-1; 7 nucleotides line up with TRBD1. V lost 8 bases to trimming and J lost 6 bases; unmatched junction nucleotides: 6. The germline V gene encodes CDR1 SQVTM and CDR2 ANQGSEA. The CDR3 is made up of 11 amino acids. The CDR3, as DNA: TGCAGCACCGGGACAGCTTCTGAAGCTTTCTTT. Its protein product is CSTGTASEAFF.

The chain uses TRBV12-5 and TRBJ1-1, with D maybe TRBD1 (6 bases). The CDR3 consists of 12 residues. The germline CDR1 and CDR2 sequences are LGHNT and FRNRAP. V was clipped by 8 bases and J by 11 bases, with 18 bases between them. The DNA of the CDR3 is TGTGCTAGTCGGCAAGGGTTTCAGGGGGCTTTCTTT. Amino acid sequence: CASRQGFQGAFF.

The chain recombines TRBV10-3 with TRBJ1-6; a possible D gene is TRBD1 (5 bases). This CDR3 contains 17 residues. V was clipped by 3 bases and J by 0 bases, with 12 bases between them. Germline CDR1 and CDR2: ENHRY and SYGVKD. CDR3 sequence: CAISEGVRNSYNSPLHF. The CDR3, as DNA: TGTGCCATCAGTGAAGGGGTACGCAACTCCTATAATTCACCCCTCCACTTT.

The gene calls are TRBV6-5 and TRBJ1-1; 12 nucleotides align to TRBD1. This CDR3 contains 16 residues. The J segment lost 2 bases and the V segment lost 1 base, leaving 2 bases of the junction unmatched. The germline gives CDR1 MNHEY, CDR2 SVGAGI. CDR3 in amino acids: CASSYLGQGANTEAFF. CDR3 coding DNA: TGTGCCAGCAGTTACTTGGGACAGGGGGCCAACACTGAAGCTTTCTTT.

V gene TRBV2 combines with J gene TRBJ1-2; D ambiguous. The CDR3 covers 12 residues. Trimming took 6 bases from V and 8 from J, leaving 13 bases between them. CDR1 is SNHLY, CDR2 FYNNEI, per germline. The CDR3 sequence is CASSGVGNGYTF. CDR3 bases: TGTGCCAGCAGCGGGGTCGGGAACGGCTACACCTTC.

The chain combines TRBV2 with TRBJ2-3, with TRBD2 identical over 14 bases. This CDR3 spans 16 amino acids. CDR1 and CDR2 (germline): SNHLY, FYNNEI. V lost 1 base and J lost 10; bases outside the gene matches: 7. The CDR3 sequence is CASSEGWTSGGRAQYF. Written as DNA, the CDR3 is TGTGCCAGCAGTGAAGGGTGGACTAGCGGGGGGCGGGCGCAGTATTTT.

The CDR3 DNA reads TGTGCCAGCAGTTCACTAATGAACACTGAAGCTTTCTTT. Protein sequence: CASSSLMNTEAFF. The chain couples TRBV27 to TRBJ1-1; D remains unclear. V lost 4 bases to trimming and J lost 0 bases, with 6 bases between them. Looked up from germline, CDR1 is MNHEY and CDR2 is SMNVEV (reference sequence). CDR3 length: 13 residues.